Each of the 27 T cell receptor beta chains below was sequenced from the same sample in a study of control samples from healthy donors and cancer patients. Only in-frame clones appear in the TCRdb table, and some are missing; sequencing was by immunoSEQ multiplex PCR. The data hold 130,000 or so clones, with nearly 90% observed a single time. Specimen: blood. The receptor source for this set is a man in his fifties or sixties in good health.

The chain recombines TRBV13 with TRBJ1-1; tentatively, D is TRBD1 (5 bases). Trimming pared 6 bases from V and 3 bases from J, leaving 8 bases between. Germline lookup yields CDR1 PRHDT and CDR2 FYEKMQ (reference sequence). This CDR3 is 12 amino acids long. The CDR3 region is CASRETDTEAFF. The DNA for the CDR3 is TGTGCCAGCAGGGAGACAGACACTGAAGCTTTCTTT.

The chain combines TRBV6-5 with TRBJ2-1; TRBD1 matches at 7 bases. Trimming cost V 2 bases and J 6 bases; bases outside gene matches: 7. Germline CDR1 is MNHEY and CDR2 is SVGAGI. The CDR3 has 15 amino acids. The CDR3 sequence is CASSYRGRQGNEQFF. CDR3 DNA: TGTGCCAGCAGTTACAGGGGGCGGCAGGGCAATGAGCAGTTCTTC.

CDR3 bases: TGTGCCAGCAGCTTAGGGACAGTCATAGAACTCACAGATACGCAGTATTTT. This encodes CASSLGTVIELTDTQYF. This chain links TRBV11-2 with TRBJ2-3; the D gene is possibly TRBD1 (6 bases). Germline CDR1 reads SGHAT; CDR2 reads FQNNGV. This CDR3 comprises 17 residues. Trimming pared 1 base from V and 2 bases from J, leaving 16 bases between.

The rearrangement joins TRBV6-2 or TRBV6-3 to TRBJ2-5; D remains ambiguous. Between the trimmed V and J ends, which lost 0 bases and 5 bases, there was a span of 13 bases. This CDR3 has 15 amino acids. Germline assignment: CDR1 MNHEY and CDR2 SVGEGT. CDR3 in DNA: TGTGCCAGCAGTTACTCGCTTGATAGTCGGGAGACCCAGTACTTC. Translating it yields CASSYSLDSRETQYF.

The chain recombines TRBV7-9 with TRBJ2-1; D is ambiguous. The CDR3 consists of 14 residues. V was pared by 5 bases and J by 6 bases, with 14 bases between. In germline, CDR1 is SEHNR, CDR2 FQNEAQ (reference sequence). CDR3 nucleotides: TGTGCCAGCAGCCCCGTTTTGAGAGGCAATGAGCAGTTCTTC. This gives the protein CASSPVLRGNEQFF.

The V and J genes are TRBV4-2 and TRBJ2-1, with 8 bases matching TRBD2. V trimming: 0 bases; J trimming: 8 bases; junction bases outside the gene matches: 9. The V gene's germline CDR1 is LGHNA and CDR2 YNFKEQ. The CDR3 has 16 amino acids. The CDR3, as DNA: TGTGCCAGCAGCCAAGAAGGGACTAGACGGGTCGATGAGCAGTTCTTC. It is translated as CASSQEGTRRVDEQFF.

The chain combines TRBV29-1 with TRBJ2-3; 13 bases are a match to TRBD2. Germline CDR1 and CDR2: SQVTM and ANQGSEA. V lost 2 bases, J lost 8 bases, and 16 bases stayed unmatched. This CDR3 region has 18 residues. This chain's CDR3 is CSVELRLAGGLIYGTQYF. CDR3 bases: TGCAGCGTTGAATTACGACTAGCGGGGGGCCTGATTTATGGTACGCAGTATTTT.

In this sample, this clone turned up once. The rearrangement links TRBV12-3 or TRBV12-4 to TRBJ1-2; 7 nucleotides agree with TRBD1. V lost 3 bases and J lost 6; bases outside the gene matches: 4. This CDR3 contains 13 residues. CDR3: CASSFDREDGYTF. The CDR3 nucleotides read TGTGCCAGCAGTTTCGACAGGGAAGATGGCTACACCTTC.

V usage is TRBV5-1 and J usage is TRBJ1-1; D is ambiguous. The CDR3 is 15 residues long. Germline CDR1 and CDR2: SGHRS and YFSETQ. Trimming removed 2 bases from V and 0 bases from J, with 11 bases in between. Here the CDR3 DNA reads TGCGCCAGCAGCTTTCGAAGTGCGGTGAACACTGAAGCTTTCTTT. Protein: CASSFRSAVNTEAFF.

A single count supports this clone. The genes are TRBV10-3 and TRBJ1-4; unclear D gene. The germline CDR1 and CDR2 sequences are ENHRY and SYGVKD. Trimming left V 3 bases short and J 11 bases short, with 10 bases between. The CDR3 covers 12 residues. The CDR3 nucleotides read TGTGCCATCAGTGACCCCGGGGTGAAACTGTTTTTT. Translation: CAISDPGVKLFF.

On this clone itself: The junction does not match germline at one end; this may be a read error. V usage is TRBV14 and J usage is TRBJ1-5; the D is unclear. Germline V lookup: CDR1 SGHDN, CDR2 FVKESK. The length of the CDR3 is 13 residues. CDR3: CTSSQGNYQPQHF. CDR3 nucleotides: TGTACCAGCAGCCAAGGGAATTATCAGCCCCAGCATTTT. Complete variable domain (other parts from reference TRBV14 and TRBJ1-5): EAGVTQFPSHSVIEKGQTVTLRCDPISGHDNLYWYRRVMGKEIKFLLHFVKESKQDESGMPNNRFLAERTGGTYSTLKVQPAELEDSGVYFCTSSQGNYQPQHFGDGTRLSIL.

Only one count was recorded for this clone. The gene calls are TRBV11-2 and TRBJ2-3; TRBD2 agrees at 12 bases. The germline V gene has CDR1 SGHAT and CDR2 FQNNGV. V lost 4 bases, J lost 2 bases, and 10 bases stayed unmatched. This CDR3 spans 18 amino acids. In DNA form, the CDR3 reads TGTGCCAGCAGCTCCCAGCCCACTAGCGGGGGGCACACAGATACGCAGTATTTT. It translates to CASSSQPTSGGHTDTQYF.

This chain connects TRBV7-3 to TRBJ1-3; the D gene is possibly TRBD1 (5 bases). The V gene's germline CDR1 is SGHTA and CDR2 FQGTGA. The V and J ends lost 5 bases and 1 base respectively, with 18 bases between them. The CDR3 loop spans 17 amino acids. CDR3: CASSGLQATFSGNTIYF. In nucleotides, the CDR3 is TGTGCCAGCAGCGGATTACAGGCAACGTTTTCTGGAAACACCATATATTTT.

This chain connects TRBV5-4 to TRBJ2-3; 12 bases align to TRBD2. Germline values: CDR1 SGHNT, CDR2 YYREEE (reference sequence). The CDR3 is 16 residues long. V trimming: 0 bases; J trimming: 8 bases; junction bases outside the gene matches: 7. The CDR3 sequence is CASSLASSGGAVTQYF. The CDR3 bases are TGTGCCAGCAGCTTGGCGTCTAGCGGGGGGGCCGTTACGCAGTATTTT.

The V gene is TRBV5-1, the J gene TRBJ1-2; 9 bases are shared with TRBD1. CDR1 and CDR2 from the germline V gene are SGHRS and YFSETQ. V dropped 0 bases and J dropped 4; count of bases not matched to a gene: 7. This CDR3 region has 16 residues. DNA for the CDR3: TGCGCCAGCAGCTTGGGCGGACAGGGGAGCGGCTATGGCTACACCTTC. Translation gives CASSLGGQGSGYGYTF.

V is TRBV18 and J is TRBJ1-5; tentative D call: TRBD1 (5 bases). With 8 bases removed from V and 5 bases from J, the gap between germline ends came to 13 bases. The germline gives CDR1 KGHSH, CDR2 LQKENI. The CDR3 covers 13 residues. In DNA, the CDR3 is TGTGCCAGCGTCGGGACTATGGATCAGCCCCAGCATTTT. Residues: CASVGTMDQPQHF.

This sequence joins TRBV24-1 and TRBJ2-1, with 10 bases aligning to TRBD2. The CDR3 spans 15 residues. Germline V gene lookup returns CDR1 KGHDR and CDR2 SFDVKD. V was clipped by 3 bases and J by 9 bases; unmatched bases: 7. The CDR3 loop is CATSDTQRGGREQFF. CDR3 in DNA: TGTGCCACCAGTGATACCCAGCGGGGGGGCCGTGAGCAGTTCTTC.

This clone was picked up one time. CDR3 sequence reads: CATSRGKRQGNNVGNTIYF. CDR3 nucleotide sequence: TGTGCCACCAGCAGGGGGAAGCGGCAGGGGAATAACGTTGGAAACACCATATATTTT. The V gene is TRBV15, the J gene TRBJ1-3; weak D call: TRBD1 (6 bases). CDR1 LNHNV and CDR2 YYDKDF come from the germline V gene (reference sequence). The CDR3 sequence is 19 residues long. Trimming pared 3 bases from V and 3 bases from J, leaving 24 bases between.

The chain uses TRBV30 and TRBJ1-2, with no clear D. Trimming left V 2 bases short and J 7 bases short, with 11 bases between. The germline CDR1 and CDR2 sequences are GTSNPN and SVGIG (reference sequence). CDR3 length: 12 residues. The CDR3 sequence is CAWSFPGLGYTF. The CDR3 nucleotides read TGTGCCTGGAGTTTCCCAGGACTTGGCTACACCTTC.

This clone was seen a single time. This chain joins TRBV5-6 and TRBJ1-1, with D hard to call. V lost 0 bases, J lost 9 bases, and 9 bases lay in between. Germline-derived CDR1 and CDR2 are SGHDT and YYEEEE. The CDR3 covers 12 residues. The CDR3 DNA sequence: TGTGCCAGCAGCTTGGGTTCCGGAAAAGCTTTCTTT. Its protein product is CASSLGSGKAFF.

The gene calls are TRBV7-9 and TRBJ2-2; D is uncertain. Trimming stripped 3 bases from V and 0 bases from J, with 8 bases between. The CDR3 has 15 residues. From germline, CDR1 is SEHNR and CDR2 FQNEAQ (reference sequence). CDR3 in amino acids: CASSFSFANTGELFF. CDR3 in DNA: TGTGCCAGCAGCTTCAGTTTCGCGAACACCGGGGAGCTGTTTTTT.

This clone was found once. The V call is TRBV7-3, the J call TRBJ2-3; no clear D. The CDR3 extends over 13 amino acids. In germline, CDR1 is SGHTA, CDR2 FQGTGA. V was pared by 5 bases and J by 5 bases, with 11 bases between. The CDR3 protein is CASSLSSGDTQYF. In DNA, the CDR3 is TGTGCCAGCAGCCTTTCATCGGGAGATACGCAGTATTTT.

This clone has a single count. This chain joins TRBV5-1 and TRBJ2-5; D is uncertain. The CDR3 has 14 residues. From germline, CDR1 is SGHRS and CDR2 YFSETQ. The V and J ends lost 0 bases and 5 bases respectively, with 11 bases between them. This CDR3 reads CASSLGLGVETQYF. CDR3 nucleotide sequence: TGCGCCAGCAGCTTGGGTCTGGGCGTGGAGACCCAGTACTTC.

The CDR3 sequence is CASSRGLAGSPGEQYF. CDR3 in DNA: TGTGCCAGCAGTAGGGGACTAGCGGGGTCGCCGGGCGAGCAGTACTTC. The V call is TRBV6-6, the J call TRBJ2-7; 13 bases are a match to TRBD2. CDR1 and CDR2 from the germline V gene are MNHNY and SVGAGI (reference sequence). The CDR3 runs to 16 residues. V was clipped by 5 bases and J by 6 bases; unmatched bases: 10.

V and J are TRBV20-1 and TRBJ2-7, with D unclear. CDR3 length: 11 amino acids. Trimming shortened V by 6 bases and J by 4 bases, and 10 bases separated the two germline ends. Per germline, CDR1 DFQATT and CDR2 SNEGSKA (reference sequence). CDR3 coding DNA: TGCAGTGCGAACACGAGGTACGAGCAGTACTTC. Translation gives CSANTRYEQYF.

The CDR3 region has the DNA TGTGCCAGCAGCCAGGTAGACAGGGACTATGGCTACACCTTC. Its translation is CASSQVDRDYGYTF. The rearrangement joins TRBV3-1 (or the pseudogene TRBV3-2) to TRBJ1-2, with 7 bases fitting TRBD1. CDR3 size: 14 residues. Trimming at V came to 3 bases and at J to 3 bases, leaving 4 bases not matched to a gene. The germline V gene has CDR1 LGHDT and CDR2 YNNKEL (reference sequence).

The chain recombines TRBV12-3 or TRBV12-4 with TRBJ2-7; D remains unclear. Trimming took 2 bases from V and 2 from J, leaving 4 bases between them. This CDR3 region has 12 residues. CDR3 residues: CASSLWTYEQYF. The CDR3 bases are TGTGCCAGCAGTTTATGGACCTACGAGCAGTACTTC.